The 32 T cell receptor beta chains presented below share a single source sample, sequenced in a study of T cell repertoires in cytomegalovirus infection. Antigens for these TCRs are unknown. A single record per CDR3 protein comes from TCRdb applying MiXCR to the reads. The sample gives fewer than 1,000,000 distinct CDR3 sequences, about a third of which show up once; over 12% is in the top ten. The sample consisted of cultured CD8+ T cells from PBMCs, taken from culture after CMV antigen stimulation. The origin of the receptors is a human donor in good health (CMV status not recorded). Some clones in this sample may be carry-over from other donors' samples.

The rearrangement uses TRBV6-6 and TRBJ1-2, with 12 bases that match TRBD1. The CDR3 totals 17 residues. Germline trimming cut 5 bases from V and 4 bases from J; bases unmatched to any gene: 11. Germline CDR1 is MNHNY and CDR2 is SVGAGI (reference sequence). Written as DNA, the CDR3 is TGTGCCAGCAGTACCTCCGGGACAGGGGGCGCGACCTATGGCTACACCTTC. Protein: CASSTSGTGGATYGYTF.

This clonotype was counted a few times. The chain recombines TRBV7-8 with TRBJ2-4; D unclear. The CDR3 loop spans 12 amino acids. V lost 0 bases, J lost 10 bases, and 7 bases lay in between. Germline assignment: CDR1 SGHVS and CDR2 FQNEAQ. The DNA for the CDR3 is TGTGCCAGCAGCTTAGCGGGCCTTATTCAGTACTTC. As protein: CASSLAGLIQYF.

J is TRBJ2-1 and V is TRBV6-5; tentative D call: TRBD2 (6 bases). The V end was cut by 0 bases, the J end by 1 base, with 10 bases between. The CDR3 length is 16 residues. Looked up from germline, CDR1 is MNHEY and CDR2 is SVGAGI. CDR3 bases: TGTGCCAGCAGTTACTCCGGGAGTTGGTCCTACAATGAGCAGTTCTTC. Protein sequence: CASSYSGSWSYNEQFF.

The chain employs TRBV19 and TRBJ1-1, with a tentative D call TRBD1 (6 bases). CDR1 LNHDA and CDR2 SQIVND come from the germline V gene (reference sequence). The ends were cut back, 4 bases at V and 2 bases at J, with 23 bases in the middle. The CDR3 contains 18 residues. CDR3 in amino acids: CASSTLSGTHYLNTEAFF. In DNA, the CDR3 is TGTGCCAGTAGTACTCTATCCGGGACACACTACTTAAACACTGAAGCTTTCTTT.

V is TRBV20-1 and J is TRBJ1-5; D gene unclear. Per the germline V gene, CDR1 is DFQATT and CDR2 is SNEGSKA (reference sequence). The CDR3 spans 15 residues. The V and J ends lost 0 bases and 3 bases respectively, with 12 bases between them. The CDR3 region has the DNA TGCAGTGCTAGAGATCCTCGGATTGTCAATCAGCCCCAGCATTTT. It encodes CSARDPRIVNQPQHF.

The rearrangement links TRBV4-3 to TRBJ1-1; 12 bases map to TRBD1. This CDR3 is built from 15 residues. The junction had 4 bases not matched to a gene; V was cut back by 3 bases and J by 5 bases. Germline-derived CDR1 and CDR2 are LGHNA and YSLEER. This CDR3 reads CASSHGTGGMTEAFF. CDR3 DNA: TGCGCCAGCAGCCATGGGACAGGGGGCATGACTGAAGCTTTCTTT.

The V gene is TRBV20-1, the J gene TRBJ2-7; D might be TRBD2 (6 bases). V gave up 0 bases and J gave up 5 bases, with 8 bases separating them. CDR3 length: 12 residues. CDR1 and CDR2 (germline): DFQATT, SNEGSKA (reference sequence). For the CDR3, the DNA is TGCAGTGCTAGAGATCCGGGGGACGAGCAGTACTTC. Its translation is CSARDPGDEQYF.

The chain joins TRBV20-1 to TRBJ2-3, with D unclear. Deletions cut 0 bases from V and 6 bases from J, with 16 bases between. CDR1 and CDR2 from the germline V gene are DFQATT and SNEGSKA (reference sequence). The CDR3 runs to 15 residues. The CDR3 DNA follows: TGCAGTGCTAGAGATGAGGAAGCGAGTAGGGATACGCAGTATTTT. This translates into CSARDEEASRDTQYF.

On this clonotype itself: A much larger clone lies one base from this, so it may be a read error. The chain has TRBV7-6 and TRBJ2-7; the match to TRBD2 covers 10 bases. Germline assignment: CDR1 SGHVS and CDR2 FNYEAQ. The CDR3 sequence is 16 residues long. CDR3 sequence reads: CTSSQELAGSSYEQYF. The CDR3 DNA sequence: TGTACCAGCAGCCAAGAACTAGCGGGGAGCTCCTACGAGCAGTACTTC.

In its sample, this clonotype was seen many times. The chain carries TRBV12-3 or TRBV12-4 and TRBJ2-1; D may match TRBD1 or TRBD2 (6 bases each). This CDR3 is built from 14 residues. Trimming took off 0 bases at V and 5 bases at J, with 8 bases between the two ends. CDR3 protein: CASSLAGGNNEQFF. CDR3 DNA sequence: TGTGCCAGCAGTTTAGCGGGGGGCAACAATGAGCAGTTCTTC.

This chain connects TRBV20-1 to TRBJ1-2; D gene unclear. Germline V gene data show CDR1 as DFQATT and CDR2 as SNEGSKA (reference sequence). With 0 bases removed from V and 2 bases from J, the gap between germline ends came to 13 bases. The CDR3 covers 15 residues. The CDR3 here is CSARERPQENYGYTF. DNA for the CDR3: TGCAGTGCTAGAGAGAGGCCCCAGGAAAACTATGGCTACACCTTC.

This clonotype occurred a few times. The chain uses TRBV6-1 and TRBJ1-3; the D is unclear. Germline CDR1 is MNHNS and CDR2 is SASEGT. The V and J ends lost 5 bases and 3 bases respectively, with 14 bases between them. This CDR3 is built from 15 residues. The CDR3 protein is CASSYLRGGGNTIYF. As DNA, the CDR3 is TGTGCCAGCAGTTATTTGCGGGGTGGTGGAAACACCATATATTTT.

This clonotype was recorded a few times. The V and J genes are TRBV19 and TRBJ2-2; no clear D gene. The germline V and J ends were trimmed by 1 base and 5 bases, with 2 bases remaining between them. This CDR3 spans 12 amino acids. Germline V gene sequence: CDR1 LNHDA, CDR2 SQIVND (reference sequence). The DNA for the CDR3 is TGTGCCAGTAGTATAGTAACCGGGGAGCTGTTTTTT. Its protein is CASSIVTGELFF.

This clonotype has ten or more counts. This chain links TRBV7-8 with TRBJ1-2; 8 bases agree with TRBD1. CDR3 length equals 16 residues. Germline CDR1 and CDR2: SGHVS and FQNEAQ. After removal of 3 bases from V and 2 bases from J, the junction contained 8 bases not matched to a gene. In DNA form, the CDR3 reads TGTGCCAGCAGCTTGGGTCTCGACAGGGGAAACTATGGCTACACCTTC. This gives the protein CASSLGLDRGNYGYTF.

The CDR3 nucleotides read TGCAGCGTTGAACTCGGCCTGTTCACCGGCTACACCTTC. Translated, it gives CSVELGLFTGYTF. J is TRBJ1-2 and V is TRBV29-1; no clear D. Germline loops: CDR1 SQVTM, CDR2 ANQGSEA. The V end lost 2 bases, the J end lost 8 bases, and 15 bases lay between the germline ends. This CDR3 contains 13 residues.

This clonotype has just a few counts. The rearrangement joins TRBV7-9 to TRBJ1-1, with a possible D match to TRBD1 (5 bases). Per germline, CDR1 SEHNR and CDR2 FQNEAQ (reference sequence). The V and J ends lost 10 bases and 3 bases respectively, with 12 bases between them. CDR3 size: 12 residues. CDR3 in amino acids: CAINPGYTEAFF. In DNA, the CDR3 is TGTGCCATCAATCCAGGGTACACTGAAGCTTTCTTT.

This clonotype was seen at least ten times. The genes are TRBV28 and TRBJ2-7; D is possibly TRBD1 (6 bases). The CDR3 covers 13 residues. Germline V lookup: CDR1 MDHEN, CDR2 SYDVKM. V lost 3 bases, J lost 2 bases, and 8 bases lay in between. CDR3 region: CASSFGTPYEQYV. Written as DNA, the CDR3 is TGTGCCAGCAGTTTCGGGACACCCTACGAGCAGTACGTC.

This clonotype was detected many times. This chain joins TRBV19 and TRBJ2-2; no firm D call. This CDR3 region has 14 residues. Per germline, CDR1 LNHDA and CDR2 SQIVND (reference sequence). The V end was cut by 8 bases, the J end by 1 base, with 11 bases between. CDR3 sequence (DNA): TGTGCCAGTGCAGTCTTTGGGAACACCGGGGAGCTGTTTTTT. This codes for CASAVFGNTGELFF.

This chain links TRBV19 with TRBJ2-3, with D possibly matching TRBD2 (5 bases). CDR1 LNHDA and CDR2 SQIVND come from the germline V gene (reference sequence). Trimming took off 4 bases at V and 2 bases at J, with 13 bases between the two ends. The CDR3 length is 15 residues. CDR3 nucleotide sequence: TGTGCCAGTAGTACCCGGGGTCGGAACACAGATACGCAGTATTTT. Its protein product is CASSTRGRNTDTQYF.

The sample holds a few counts of this clonotype. The chain carries TRBV7-6 and TRBJ2-3, with 15 bases lining up with TRBD2. Germline V lookup: CDR1 SGHVS, CDR2 FNYEAQ. This CDR3 has 19 amino acids. With 0 bases clipped from V and 2 bases from J, the junction kept 6 bases outside the gene matches. CDR3 bases: TGTGCCAGCAGCTTAGCTCAAGGACTAGCGGGGGGGCTCACAGATACGCAGTATTTT. It encodes CASSLAQGLAGGLTDTQYF.

This clonotype was detected only a few times. The chain employs TRBV5-1 and TRBJ2-7; no clear D. Germline-derived CDR1 and CDR2 are SGHRS and YFSETQ. CDR3 length: 12 residues. Trimming removed 2 bases at V and 6 bases at J, with 9 bases between. The CDR3 sequence is CASSFDNSEQYF. The CDR3 DNA sequence: TGCGCCAGCAGCTTTGACAACTCCGAGCAGTACTTC. Full variable domain (remainder filled in from reference TRBV5-1 and TRBJ2-7): KAGVTQTPRYLIKTRGQQVTLSCSPISGHRSVSWYQQTPGQGLQFLFEYFSETQRNKGNFPGRFSGRQFSNSRSEMNVSTLELGDSALYLCASSFDNSEQYFGPGTRLTVT.

This clonotype was observed a handful of times. The chain employs TRBV19 and TRBJ2-3, with D hard to call. Trimming took off 5 bases at V and 3 bases at J, with 9 bases between the two ends. The CDR3 extends over 13 amino acids. Germline-derived CDR1 and CDR2 are LNHDA and SQIVND (reference sequence). Written as DNA, the CDR3 is TGTGCCAGTAGTCAACTTGAAACAGATACGCAGTATTTT. This gives the protein CASSQLETDTQYF.

In regard to this clonotype: The junction departs from germline at one end; a sequencing error may be responsible. This chain joins TRBV7-9 and TRBJ1-2; the D is unclear. The germline V gene has CDR1 SEHNR and CDR2 FQNEAQ (reference sequence). The CDR3 sequence is 12 residues long. CDR3 in amino acids: CTSSPYNYGYTF. CDR3 DNA: TGTACCAGCAGCCCCTATAACTATGGCTACACCTTC. Together with reference TRBV7-9 and TRBJ1-2, the CDR3 gives the full variable domain: DTGVSQNPRHKITKRGQNVTFRCDPISEHNRLYWYRQTLGQGPEFLTYFQNEAQLEKSRLLSDRFSAERPKGSFSTLEIQRTEQGDSAMYLCTSSPYNYGYTFGSGTRLTVV.

This clonotype was counted only a few times. The chain's CDR3 is CSASPKGTGSPLHF. DNA of the CDR3: TGCAGTGCTAGTCCTAAGGGGACAGGTTCACCCCTCCACTTT. The chain employs TRBV20-1 and TRBJ1-6, with 8 bases identical to TRBD1. Germline-derived CDR1 and CDR2 are DFQATT and SNEGSKA (reference sequence). The CDR3 extends over 14 amino acids. The V and J ends lost 3 bases and 9 bases, in that order; junction bases with no gene match: 7.

The sample holds many counts of this clonotype. The J gene is TRBJ2-3, the V gene TRBV7-9; 10 bases map to TRBD2. V shed 6 bases, J shed 1 base, and the junction held 4 bases outside the gene matches. Germline values: CDR1 SEHNR, CDR2 FQNEAQ (reference sequence). There are 15 residues in the CDR3. In DNA, the CDR3 is TGTGCCAGCAGTTCAGGACTAGCGGGCACAGATACGCAGTATTTT. Residues: CASSSGLAGTDTQYF.

This clonotype was recorded a few times. This rearrangement joins TRBV2 to TRBJ2-7; the D is unclear. The CDR3 is 11 residues long. V was cut by 6 bases and J by 4 bases, with 7 bases left in between. The V gene's germline CDR1 is SNHLY and CDR2 FYNNEI. CDR3 coding DNA: TGTGCCAGCAGGGAAAGATACGAGCAGTACTTC. It specifies CASRERYEQYF.

This clonotype was counted between two and nine times. This chain links TRBV20-1 with TRBJ2-5; D not certain. The germline CDR1 and CDR2 sequences are DFQATT and SNEGSKA (reference sequence). The CDR3 sequence is 11 residues long. V lost 2 bases to trimming and J lost 5 bases, with 6 bases between them. CDR3: CSARSQETQYF. CDR3 DNA: TGCAGTGCTAGAAGTCAGGAGACCCAGTACTTC.

A remark on this clonotype: The missing conserved phenylalanine or tryptophan at the end of this CDR3 makes a read error likely. This rearrangement joins TRBV7-9 to TRBJ2-5; 7 bases line up with TRBD2. CDR1 and CDR2 (germline): SEHNR, FQNEAQ (reference sequence). The V gene end was trimmed by 5 bases and the J gene end by 3 bases; junction bases not matched to a gene: 3. The CDR3 extends over 13 amino acids. The CDR3 region is CASSLRGEETQYY. CDR3 in DNA: TGTGCCAGCAGCCTCCGGGGGGAAGAGACCCAGTACTAC.

In this sample, this clonotype turned up a few times. The chain employs TRBV14 and TRBJ1-1; D gene ambiguous. Germline CDR1 reads SGHDN; CDR2 reads FVKESK. CDR3 length equals 17 residues. The V gene lost 3 bases and the J gene lost 0 bases, with 17 bases spanning the gap. CDR3 sequence: CASSHPRSRPMNTEAFF. The CDR3 coding sequence is TGTGCCAGCAGCCATCCCAGATCTCGGCCCATGAACACTGAAGCTTTCTTT.

In regard to this clonotype: A much larger clone sits a single nucleotide away, making a read error possible. V usage is TRBV12-3 or TRBV12-4 and J usage is TRBJ2-3; 9 nucleotides agree with TRBD2. The CDR3 covers 14 residues. CDR3 amino acids: CASSVAGDTDTQYF. CDR3 nucleotides: TGTGCCAGCAGTGTAGCGGGGGACACAGATACGCAGTATTTT.

This clonotype was seen ten or more times. The gene calls are TRBV7-2 and TRBJ1-2; D gene ambiguous. V shed 6 bases and J shed 4 bases, with 6 bases lying between them. The length of the CDR3 is 11 residues. Germline assignment: CDR1 SGHTA and CDR2 FQGNSA. The CDR3 DNA reads TGTGCCAGCAGGGTTAGCTATGGCTACACCTTC. Its translation: CASRVSYGYTF.

The rearrangement links TRBV7-9 to TRBJ1-3, with unresolved D. This CDR3 contains 16 residues. Germline V gene data show CDR1 as SEHNR and CDR2 as FQNEAQ (reference sequence). The V and J ends lost 0 bases and 4 bases respectively, with 13 bases between them. The CDR3 here is CASSLAARVRGNTIYF. CDR3 nucleotide sequence: TGTGCCAGCAGCTTAGCGGCCCGTGTCAGGGGAAACACCATATATTTT. Full variable domain (outside the CDR3, taken from reference TRBV7-9 and TRBJ1-3): DTGVSQNPRHKITKRGQNVTFRCDPISEHNRLYWYRQTLGQGPEFLTYFQNEAQLEKSRLLSDRFSAERPKGSFSTLEIQRTEQGDSAMYLCASSLAARVRGNTIYFGEGSWLTVV.